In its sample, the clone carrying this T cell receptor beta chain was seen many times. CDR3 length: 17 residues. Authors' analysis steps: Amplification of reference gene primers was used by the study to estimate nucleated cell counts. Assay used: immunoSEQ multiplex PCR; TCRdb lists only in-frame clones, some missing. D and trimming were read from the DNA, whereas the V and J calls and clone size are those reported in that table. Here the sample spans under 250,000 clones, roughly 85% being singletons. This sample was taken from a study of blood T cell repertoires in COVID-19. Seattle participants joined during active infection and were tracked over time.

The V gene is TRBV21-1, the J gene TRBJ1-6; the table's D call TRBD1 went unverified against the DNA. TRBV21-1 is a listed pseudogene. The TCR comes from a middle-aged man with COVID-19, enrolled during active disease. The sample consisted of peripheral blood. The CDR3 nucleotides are TGTGCCAGCAGCAGTACAGGGGAAAGCTCCTATAATTCACCCCTCCACTTT. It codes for CASSSTGESSYNSPLHF.